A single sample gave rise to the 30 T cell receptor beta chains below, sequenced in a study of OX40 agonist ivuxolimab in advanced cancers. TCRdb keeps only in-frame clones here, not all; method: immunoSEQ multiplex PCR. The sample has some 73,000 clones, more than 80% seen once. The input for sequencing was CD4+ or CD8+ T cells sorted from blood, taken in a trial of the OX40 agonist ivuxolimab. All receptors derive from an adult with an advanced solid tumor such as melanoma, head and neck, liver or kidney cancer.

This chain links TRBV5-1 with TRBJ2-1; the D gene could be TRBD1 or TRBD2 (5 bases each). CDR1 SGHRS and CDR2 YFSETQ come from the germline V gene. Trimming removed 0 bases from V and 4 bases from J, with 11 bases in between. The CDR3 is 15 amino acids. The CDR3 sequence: CASSLDGTAYNEQFF. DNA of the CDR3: TGCGCCAGCAGCTTGGACGGGACCGCTTACAATGAGCAGTTCTTC.

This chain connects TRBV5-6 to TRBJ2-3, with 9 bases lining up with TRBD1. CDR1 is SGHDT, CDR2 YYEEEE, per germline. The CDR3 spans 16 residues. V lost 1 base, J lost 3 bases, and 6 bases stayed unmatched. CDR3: CASSLLRDRETDTQYF. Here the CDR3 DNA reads TGTGCCAGCAGCTTGCTTCGGGACAGGGAGACAGATACGCAGTATTTT.

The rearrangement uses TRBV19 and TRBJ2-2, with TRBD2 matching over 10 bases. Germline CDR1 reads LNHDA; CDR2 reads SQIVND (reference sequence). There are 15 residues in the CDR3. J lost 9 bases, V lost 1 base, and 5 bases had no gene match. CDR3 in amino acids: CASSIGTSGLRELFF. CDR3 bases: TGTGCCAGTAGTATAGGGACTAGCGGATTACGGGAGCTGTTTTTT.

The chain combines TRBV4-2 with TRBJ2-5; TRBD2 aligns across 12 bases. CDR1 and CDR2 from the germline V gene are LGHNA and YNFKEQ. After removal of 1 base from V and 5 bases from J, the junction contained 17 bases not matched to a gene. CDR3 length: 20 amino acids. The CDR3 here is CASSQAPALAGGPNGETQYF. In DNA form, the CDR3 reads TGTGCCAGCAGCCAAGCTCCCGCACTAGCGGGAGGACCGAACGGGGAGACCCAGTACTTC.

Here the CDR3 reads CASSLSGTALLQETQYF. Here the CDR3 DNA reads TGCGCCAGCAGCTTGTCCGGGACAGCATTACTCCAAGAGACCCAGTACTTC. The rearrangement joins TRBV4-1 to TRBJ2-5; TRBD1 matches at 7 bases. V shed 5 bases and J 1 base; nucleotides not matched to a gene: 13. Germline-derived CDR1 and CDR2 are MGHRA and YSYEKL. The CDR3 runs 17 residues.

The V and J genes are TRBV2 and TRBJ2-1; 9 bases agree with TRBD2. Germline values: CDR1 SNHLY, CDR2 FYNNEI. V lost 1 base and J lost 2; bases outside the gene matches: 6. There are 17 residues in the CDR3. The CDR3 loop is CASSEETSGFTYNEQFF. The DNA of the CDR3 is TGTGCCAGCAGTGAAGAGACTAGCGGATTCACCTACAATGAGCAGTTCTTC.

The CDR3 DNA reads as TGTGCCAGCAGCGTTAGCGTTCTAAACAATGAGCAGTTCTTC. Its protein is CASSVSVLNNEQFF. This chain connects TRBV7-6 to TRBJ2-1; possible D gene TRBD2, 5 bases. V lost 5 bases to trimming and J lost 5 bases, with 13 bases between them. This CDR3 comprises 14 residues. CDR1 is SGHVS and CDR2 is FNYEAQ in the germline V gene.

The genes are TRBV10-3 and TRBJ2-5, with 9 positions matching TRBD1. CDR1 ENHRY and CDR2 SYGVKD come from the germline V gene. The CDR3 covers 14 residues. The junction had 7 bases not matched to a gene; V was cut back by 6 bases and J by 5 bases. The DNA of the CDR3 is TGTGCCATCAGCAAGGGACAGGGCGGGGAGACCCAGTACTTC. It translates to CAISKGQGGETQYF.

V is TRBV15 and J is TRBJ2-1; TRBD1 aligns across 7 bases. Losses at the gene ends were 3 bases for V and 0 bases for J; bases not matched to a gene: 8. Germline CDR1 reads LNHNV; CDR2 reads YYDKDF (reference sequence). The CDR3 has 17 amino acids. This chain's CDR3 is CATSRLRQGNSYNEQFF. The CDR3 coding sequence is TGTGCCACCAGCAGGTTAAGACAGGGCAACTCCTACAATGAGCAGTTCTTC.

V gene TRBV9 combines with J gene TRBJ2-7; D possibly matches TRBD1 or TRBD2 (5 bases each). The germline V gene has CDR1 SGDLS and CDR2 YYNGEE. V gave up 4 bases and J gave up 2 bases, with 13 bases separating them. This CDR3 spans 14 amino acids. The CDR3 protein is CASSPRGQAYEQYF. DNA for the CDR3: TGTGCCAGCAGCCCCCGGGGCCAAGCCTACGAGCAGTACTTC.

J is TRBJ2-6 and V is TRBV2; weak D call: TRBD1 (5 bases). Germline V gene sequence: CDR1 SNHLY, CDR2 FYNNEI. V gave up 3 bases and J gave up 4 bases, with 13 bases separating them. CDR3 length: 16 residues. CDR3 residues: CASSDLNRSGANVLTF. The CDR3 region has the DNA TGTGCCAGCAGTGATTTGAACAGGTCCGGGGCCAACGTCCTGACTTTC.

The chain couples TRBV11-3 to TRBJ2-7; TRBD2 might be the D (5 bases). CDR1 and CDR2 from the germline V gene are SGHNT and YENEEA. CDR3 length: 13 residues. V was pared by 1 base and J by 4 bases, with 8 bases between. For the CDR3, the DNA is TGTGCCAGCAGCTTAGGAGGGCCTTACGAGCAGTACTTC. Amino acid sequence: CASSLGGPYEQYF.

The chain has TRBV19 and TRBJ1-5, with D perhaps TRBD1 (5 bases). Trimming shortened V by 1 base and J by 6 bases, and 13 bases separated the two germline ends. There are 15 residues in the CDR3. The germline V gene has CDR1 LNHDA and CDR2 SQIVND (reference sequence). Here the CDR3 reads CASSIGAGWIQPQHF. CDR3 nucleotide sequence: TGTGCCAGTAGTATAGGGGCAGGGTGGATTCAGCCCCAGCATTTT.

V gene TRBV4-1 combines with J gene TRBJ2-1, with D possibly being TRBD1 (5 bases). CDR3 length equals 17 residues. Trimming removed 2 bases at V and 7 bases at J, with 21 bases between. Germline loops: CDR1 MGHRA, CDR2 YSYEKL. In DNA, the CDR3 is TGCGCCAGCAGCCAACTAACGGGTGGGCAGGGAAGGAATGAGCAGTTCTTC. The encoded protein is CASSQLTGGQGRNEQFF.

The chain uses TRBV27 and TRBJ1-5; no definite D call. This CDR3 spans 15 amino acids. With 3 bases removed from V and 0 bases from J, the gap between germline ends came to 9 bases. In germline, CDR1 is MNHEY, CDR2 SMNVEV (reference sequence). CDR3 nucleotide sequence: TGTGCCAGCAGTTTGGCCAGGTCTAGCAATCAGCCCCAGCATTTT. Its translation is CASSLARSSNQPQHF.

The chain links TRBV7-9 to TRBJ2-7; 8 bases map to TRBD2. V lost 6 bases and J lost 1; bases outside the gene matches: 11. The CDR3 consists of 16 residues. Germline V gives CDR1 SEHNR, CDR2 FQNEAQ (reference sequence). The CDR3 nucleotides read TGTGCCAGCAGTTTTCCACCCGGACTAGCTTCCTACGAGCAGTACTTC. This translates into CASSFPPGLASYEQYF. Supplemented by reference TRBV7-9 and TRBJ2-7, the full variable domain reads DTGVSQNPRHKITKRGQNVTFRCDPISEHNRLYWYRQTLGQGPEFLTYFQNEAQLEKSRLLSDRFSAERPKGSFSTLEIQRTEQGDSAMYLCASSFPPGLASYEQYFGPGTRLTVT.

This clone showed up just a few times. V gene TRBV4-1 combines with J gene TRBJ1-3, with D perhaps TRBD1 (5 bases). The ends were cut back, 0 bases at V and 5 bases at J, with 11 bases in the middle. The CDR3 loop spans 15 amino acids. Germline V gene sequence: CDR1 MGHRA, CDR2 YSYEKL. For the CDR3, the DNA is TGCGCCAGCAGCCAAGAAGACAGCGGCCGAAACACCATATATTTT. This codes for CASSQEDSGRNTIYF.

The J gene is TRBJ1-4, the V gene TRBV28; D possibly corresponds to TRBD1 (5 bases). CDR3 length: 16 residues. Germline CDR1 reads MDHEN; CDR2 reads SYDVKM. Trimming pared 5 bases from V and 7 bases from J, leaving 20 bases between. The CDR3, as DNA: TGTGCCAGCAGTCCCTACGCAGGGAGGCAGACTGAAAAACTGTTTTTT. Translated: CASSPYAGRQTEKLFF.

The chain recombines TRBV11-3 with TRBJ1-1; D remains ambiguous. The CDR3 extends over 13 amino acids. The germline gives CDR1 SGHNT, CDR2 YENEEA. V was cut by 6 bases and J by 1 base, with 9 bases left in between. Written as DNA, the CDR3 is TGTGCCAGCAGTATTAAGCCGAACACTGAAGCTTTCTTT. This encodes CASSIKPNTEAFF. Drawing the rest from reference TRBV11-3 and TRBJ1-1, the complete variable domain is EAGVVQSPRYKIIEKKQPVAFWCNPISGHNTLYWYLQNLGQGPELLIRYENEEAVDDSQLPKDRFSAERLKGVDSTLKIQPAELGDSAVYLCASSIKPNTEAFFGQGTRLTVV.

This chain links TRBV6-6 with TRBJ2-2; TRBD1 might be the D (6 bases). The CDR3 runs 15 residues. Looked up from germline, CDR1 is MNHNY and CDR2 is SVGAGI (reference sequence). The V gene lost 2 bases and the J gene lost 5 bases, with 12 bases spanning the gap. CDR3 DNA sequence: TGTGCCAGCAGTTACCAGGGGTTGGGGACCGGGGAGCTGTTTTTT. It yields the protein CASSYQGLGTGELFF.

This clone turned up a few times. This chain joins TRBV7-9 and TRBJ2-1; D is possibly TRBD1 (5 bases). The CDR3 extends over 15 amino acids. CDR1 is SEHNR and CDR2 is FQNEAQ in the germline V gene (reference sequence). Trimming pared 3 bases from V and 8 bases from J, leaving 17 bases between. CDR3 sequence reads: CASSFWLGDSHEQFF. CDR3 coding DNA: TGTGCCAGCAGCTTTTGGTTAGGGGATTCACATGAGCAGTTCTTC.

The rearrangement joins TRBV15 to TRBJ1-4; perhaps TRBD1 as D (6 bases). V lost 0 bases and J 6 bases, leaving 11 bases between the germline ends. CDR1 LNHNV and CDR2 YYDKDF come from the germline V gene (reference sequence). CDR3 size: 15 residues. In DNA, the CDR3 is TGTGCCACCAGCAGAGACCCAGGGGATTATGAAAAACTGTTTTTT. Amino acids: CATSRDPGDYEKLFF.

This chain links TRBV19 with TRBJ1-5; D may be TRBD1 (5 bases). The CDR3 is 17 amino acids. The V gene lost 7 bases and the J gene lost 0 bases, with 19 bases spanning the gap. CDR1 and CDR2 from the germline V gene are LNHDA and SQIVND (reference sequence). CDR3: CASTPSPQVHSNQPQHF. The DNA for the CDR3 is TGTGCCAGTACCCCGAGCCCACAGGTTCATAGCAATCAGCCCCAGCATTTT.

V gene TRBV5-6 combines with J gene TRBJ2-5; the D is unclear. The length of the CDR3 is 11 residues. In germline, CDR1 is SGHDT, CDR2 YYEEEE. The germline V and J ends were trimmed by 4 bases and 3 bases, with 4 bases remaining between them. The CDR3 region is CASSTEETQYF. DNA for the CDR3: TGTGCCAGCAGCACTGAAGAGACCCAGTACTTC.

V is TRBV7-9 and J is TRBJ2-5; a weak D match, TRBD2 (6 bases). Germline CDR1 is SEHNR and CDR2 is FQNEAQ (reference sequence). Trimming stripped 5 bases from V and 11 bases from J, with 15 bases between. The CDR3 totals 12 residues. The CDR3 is CASSKGRREQYF. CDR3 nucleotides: TGTGCCAGCAGCAAGGGACGTCGGGAGCAGTACTTC.

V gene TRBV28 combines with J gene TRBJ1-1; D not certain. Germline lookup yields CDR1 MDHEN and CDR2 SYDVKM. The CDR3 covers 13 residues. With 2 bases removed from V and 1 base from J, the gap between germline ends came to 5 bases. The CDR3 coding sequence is TGTGCCAGCAGTTTAAAACAGAACACTGAAGCTTTCTTT. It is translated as CASSLKQNTEAFF. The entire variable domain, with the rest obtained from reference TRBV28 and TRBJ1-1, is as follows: DVKVTQSSRYLVKRTGEKVFLECVQDMDHENMFWYRQDPGLGLRLIYFSYDVKMKEKGDIPEGYSVSREKKERFSLILESASTNQTSMYLCASSLKQNTEAFFGQGTRLTVV.

This chain's CDR3 is CASSPHGTQDEQYF. The DNA of the CDR3 is TGTGCCAGCAGCCCACACGGGACTCAAGACGAGCAGTACTTC. V and J are TRBV9 and TRBJ2-7; perhaps TRBD2 as D (6 bases). The CDR3 totals 14 residues. Germline V gives CDR1 SGDLS, CDR2 YYNGEE. V lost 4 bases, J lost 5 bases, and 16 bases lay in between.

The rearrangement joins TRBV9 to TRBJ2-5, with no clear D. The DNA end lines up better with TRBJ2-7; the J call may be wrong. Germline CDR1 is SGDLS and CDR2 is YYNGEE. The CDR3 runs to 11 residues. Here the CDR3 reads CASSLSYEQYF. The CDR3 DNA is TGTGCCAGCAGCCTATCCTACGAGCAGTACTTC.

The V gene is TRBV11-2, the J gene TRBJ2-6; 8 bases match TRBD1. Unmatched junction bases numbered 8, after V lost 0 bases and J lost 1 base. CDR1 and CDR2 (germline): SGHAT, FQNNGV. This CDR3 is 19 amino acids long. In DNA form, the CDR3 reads TGTGCCAGCAGCTTAGATGTACAGGGGGTGCCATCTGGGGCCAACGTCCTGACTTTC. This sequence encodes CASSLDVQGVPSGANVLTF. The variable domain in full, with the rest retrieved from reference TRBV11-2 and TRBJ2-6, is EAGVAQSPRYKIIEKRQSVAFWCNPISGHATLYWYQQILGQGPKLLIQFQNNGVVDDSQLPKDRFSAERLKGVDSTLKIQPAKLEDSAVYLCASSLDVQGVPSGANVLTFGAGSRLTVL.

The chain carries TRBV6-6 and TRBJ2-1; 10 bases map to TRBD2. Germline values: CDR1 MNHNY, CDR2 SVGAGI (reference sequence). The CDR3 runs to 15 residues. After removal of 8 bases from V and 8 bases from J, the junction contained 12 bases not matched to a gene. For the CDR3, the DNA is TGTGCCAGCTCTGACGGGAGCGGGAGGGGCTATGAGCAGTTCTTC. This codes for CASSDGSGRGYEQFF.